This T cell receptor beta chain appears in the sequencing data of a study of OX40 agonist ivuxolimab in advanced cancers. About the full investigation: Ivuxolimab was an agonistic, fully human IgG2 monoclonal antibody directed against OX40 (CD134), a costimulatory receptor. The purpose of peripheral TCRbeta sequencing was to test whether ivuxolimab changed TCR sequence diversity and led to clonal T-cell expansion. Of the roughly 51 patients in dose escalation, around 20 had hepatocellular carcinoma, some 15 had melanoma, 9 had renal cell carcinoma and 9 had head and neck cancer. Intravenous ivuxolimab was administered to patients every 2 weeks at six dose levels: 0.01, 0.1, 0.3, 1.5, 3 and 10 mg/kg. In the dose-escalation cohort, roughly 82% of patients were male, and the mean age was around 60 years with a range of about 23 to 79. Patients were allowed to have had prior anti-PD-1, anti-PD-L1 or anti-CTLA-4 therapy, and roughly two fifths of the dose-escalation patients had been treated with checkpoint inhibitors. The paper describes the monotherapy dose-escalation part (N of about 47 patients) of the phase I trial of ivuxolimab. Partial responses occurred in three dose-escalation patients, of whom one had hepatocellular carcinoma and two had cutaneous melanoma. Broad study findings and their caveats: After ivuxolimab, CD8+ T cells had more expanded clones than CD4+ T cells on average. Low levels of normalized T-cell clonal expansion were also shown by some nonresponding patients. Which antigens the clonally expanded peripheral T cells were specific for was not determined. At doses of 0.1 to 3.0 mg/kg, clonal expansion of both CD4+ and CD8+ T cells in blood was seen between baseline and week 6. In the 0.1-3.0 mg/kg groups, partial responders had among the lowest normalized peripheral clonal expansion, particularly in CD8+ T cells.

From the cysteine up to the phenylalanine, the CDR3 has a length of 14 residues. Left in the record is the CDR3 DNA by itself, 42 bases read in frame from the first base. V sheds 5 bases and J sheds 4 bases, leaving 12 bases between their ends. The germline V gene specifies MNHEY as CDR1 and SVGAGI as CDR2. A word on this clone: Its antigen target is currently unknown. Within one base of it there is no much larger clone, and no base qualities were kept.

Patients with a history of autoimmune disease or receiving systemic immunosuppression were excluded from the trial. Peripheral blood for TCR sequencing was collected from all dose cohorts at baseline, on cycle 4 day 1, and on cycle 7 day 1. The samples were taken from a phase I, first-in-human, multicenter, open-label dose-escalation trial of ivuxolimab. The trial enrolled adults with locally advanced or metastatic head and neck squamous cell, hepatocellular, melanoma or renal cell carcinoma. Before TCR sequencing, CD4+ T cells and CD8+ T cells were sorted from peripheral blood as separate populations. Genomic DNA was isolated from the sorted cells so that the TCRbeta CDR3 region could be sequenced. TCRbeta CDR3 regions were sequenced using the immunoSEQ Assay. TCRdb stores this immuneACCESS table with in-frame sequences only. Part of the clones is absent; in the studies checked, under half of the shortfall reflects unresolved V genes, and no reason is known for the rest. This sample comprises some 81,000 clones, about 83% of them detected only once. Around 0.76% of the sample goes to the ten largest clones.

Sequencing was performed on CD4+ or CD8+ T cells sorted from blood, taken in a trial of the OX40 agonist ivuxolimab. The receptor was isolated from an adult with an advanced solid tumor such as melanoma, head and neck, liver or kidney cancer. The chain is assembled from TRBV6-5 and TRBJ2-1, with TRBD1 tentatively as D gene (6 bases match). The DNA reads as follows: TGTGCCAGCAGTACCAACGACAGGTACAATGAGCAGTTCTTC. Its protein product is CASSTNDRYNEQFF.